This T cell receptor (beta chain) was obtained from a study of shared clonotypes between healthy human individuals. Notes on the study in general: Only blood was sampled; tissue repertoires likely differ. Roughly 5% was the fraction of naive CD4 clonotypes found shared across a few donors.

Sequencing was performed with immunoSEQ multiplex PCR; in TCRdb, only in-frame clones are kept and a portion is missing. The sample has 1,100,000 or so clones, approximately 78% seen once. With respect to this clone: What it binds is unknown.

Between the trimmed V and J ends, which lost 0 bases and 13 bases, there was a span of 10 bases. The CDR3 length is 11 residues. Germline-derived CDR1 and CDR2 are GTSNPN and SVGIG (reference sequence). This receptor was taken from a man aged 18 to 30 in good health. Some clones in this sample may be carry-over from other donors' samples. Sequenced material: memory CD4+ T cells from PBMCs. The subset is: CD45RA-negative fraction. The chain recombines TRBV30 with TRBJ2-1; tentative D call: TRBD2 (6 bases). CDR3 DNA sequence: TGTGCCTGGAGTGTACGGGCGGGACAGTTCTTC. Its protein is CAWSVRAGQFF.